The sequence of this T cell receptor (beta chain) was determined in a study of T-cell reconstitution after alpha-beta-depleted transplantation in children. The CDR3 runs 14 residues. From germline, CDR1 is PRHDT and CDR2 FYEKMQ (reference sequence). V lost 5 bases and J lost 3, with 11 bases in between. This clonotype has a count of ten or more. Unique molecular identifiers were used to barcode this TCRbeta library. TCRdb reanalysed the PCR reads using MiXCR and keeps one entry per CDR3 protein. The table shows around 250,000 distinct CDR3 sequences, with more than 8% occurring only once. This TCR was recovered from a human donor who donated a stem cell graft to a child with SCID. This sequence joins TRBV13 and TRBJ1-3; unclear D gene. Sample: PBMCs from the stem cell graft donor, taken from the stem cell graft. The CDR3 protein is CASSTRADGNTIYF. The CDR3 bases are TGTGCCAGCAGCACCCGGGCGGATGGAAACACCATATATTTT. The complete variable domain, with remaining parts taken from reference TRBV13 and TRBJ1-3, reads AAGVIQSPRHLIKEKRETATLKCYPIPRHDTVYWYQQGPGQDPQFLISFYEKMQSDKGSIPDRFSAQQFSDYHSELNMSSLELGDSALYFCASSTRADGNTIYFGEGSWLTVV.